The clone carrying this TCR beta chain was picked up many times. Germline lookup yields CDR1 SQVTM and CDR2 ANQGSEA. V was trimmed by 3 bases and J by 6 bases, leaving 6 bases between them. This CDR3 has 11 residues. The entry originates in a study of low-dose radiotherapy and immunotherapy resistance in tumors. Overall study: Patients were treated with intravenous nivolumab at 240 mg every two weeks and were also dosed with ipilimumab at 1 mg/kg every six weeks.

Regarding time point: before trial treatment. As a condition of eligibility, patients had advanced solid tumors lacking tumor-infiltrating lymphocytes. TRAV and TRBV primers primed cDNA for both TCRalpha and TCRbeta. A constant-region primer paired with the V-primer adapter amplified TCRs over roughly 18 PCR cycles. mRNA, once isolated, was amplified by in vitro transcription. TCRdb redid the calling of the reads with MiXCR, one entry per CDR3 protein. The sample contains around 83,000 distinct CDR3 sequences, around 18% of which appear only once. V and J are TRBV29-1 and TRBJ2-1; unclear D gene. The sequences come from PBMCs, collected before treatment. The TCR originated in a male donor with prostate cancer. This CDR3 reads CSVDRGNEQFF. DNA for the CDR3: TGCAGCGTTGATCGCGGCAATGAGCAGTTCTTC.